This T cell receptor beta chain was found in a study of cytomegalovirus exposure and HLA in healthy donors. Study-level results: For cytomegalovirus status, the classifier reportedly gave diagnoses with high specificity and sensitivity.

This clone has only a few counts. Its antigen remains unknown. This PCR relied on a set of 60 Vbeta primers and 13 Jbeta primers. Measured with immunoSEQ multiplex PCR; TCRdb has only the in-frame clones, and not every one. The sample has more than 100,000 clones; about 70% are singletons. The CDR3 is 16 residues long. CDR1 is LNHDA and CDR2 is SQIVND in the germline V gene (reference sequence). V shed 5 bases, J shed 3 bases, and the junction held 10 bases outside the gene matches. The material sequenced was PBMCs. The receptor comes from a woman between 35 and 50 years old in good health and CMV-seronegative. This chain uses TRBV19 with TRBJ1-2; 9 bases fit TRBD1. CDR3 loop: CASSPTGTGSHYGYTF. CDR3 DNA: TGTGCCAGTAGTCCCACTGGGACAGGGAGCCACTATGGCTACACCTTC.